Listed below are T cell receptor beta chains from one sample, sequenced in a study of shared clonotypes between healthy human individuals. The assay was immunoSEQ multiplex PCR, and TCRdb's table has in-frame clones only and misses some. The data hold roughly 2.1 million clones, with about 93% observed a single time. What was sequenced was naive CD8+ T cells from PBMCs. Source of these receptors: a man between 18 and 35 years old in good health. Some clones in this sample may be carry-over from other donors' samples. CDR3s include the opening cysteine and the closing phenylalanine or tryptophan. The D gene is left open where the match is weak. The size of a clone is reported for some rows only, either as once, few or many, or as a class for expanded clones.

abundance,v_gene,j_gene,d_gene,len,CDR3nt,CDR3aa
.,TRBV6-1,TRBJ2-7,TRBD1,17,TGTGCCAGCAGTGAAGGGTTTAATCCGGGACAGGCCTACGAGCAGTACTTC,CASSEGFNPGQAYEQYF
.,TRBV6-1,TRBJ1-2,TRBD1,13,TGTGCCAGCAGTGAAGGCAGGGGGCATGGCTACACCTTC,CASSEGRGHGYTF
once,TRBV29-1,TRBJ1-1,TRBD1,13,TGCAGCGTTGGGGGGACAGGGTCCACTGAAGCTTTCTTT,CSVGGTGSTEAFF
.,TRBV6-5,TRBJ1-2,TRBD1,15,TGTGCCAGCAGTCAACACCGCGGACAGGGCTATGGCTACACCTTC,CASSQHRGQGYGYTF
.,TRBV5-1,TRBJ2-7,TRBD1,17,TGCGCCAGCAGCTTGCGGGACAGGGGGCCAAGCTCCTACGAGCAGTACTTC,CASSLRDRGPSSYEQYF
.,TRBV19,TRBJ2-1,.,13,TGTGCCAGTAACAACAAGGAGCCCAATGAGCAGTTCTTC,CASNNKEPNEQFF
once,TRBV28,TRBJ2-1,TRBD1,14,TGTGCCAGCAGTCATTACAGGGGCGACAATGAGCAGTTCTTC,CASSHYRGDNEQFF
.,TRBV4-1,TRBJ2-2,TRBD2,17,TGCGCCAGCAGCCAAGGGGATGGACTAGCAGGCACCGGGGAGCTGTTTTTT,CASSQGDGLAGTGELFF
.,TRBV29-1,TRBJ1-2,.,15,TGCAGCGTTGTAGTCGGATTGGGAGCTAACTATGGCTACACCTTC,CSVVVGLGANYGYTF
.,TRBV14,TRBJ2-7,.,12,TGTGCCAGCAGCCAAGTTTCCTACGAGCAGTACTTC,CASSQVSYEQYF
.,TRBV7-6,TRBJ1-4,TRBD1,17,TGTGCCAGCAGCTCCGGCCCGGGGGGACAGGGTAATGAAAAACTGTTTTTT,CASSSGPGGQGNEKLFF
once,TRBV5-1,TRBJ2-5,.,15,TGCGCCAGCAGCTTGGGAGGAGCGACCCAAGAGACCCAGTACTTC,CASSLGGATQETQYF
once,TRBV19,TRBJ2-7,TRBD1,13,TGTGCCAGTAGTGCGGACAGGGTCCACGAGCAGTACTTC,CASSADRVHEQYF
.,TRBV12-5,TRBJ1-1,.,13,TGTGCTAGTGGTCCTGGGACTCGCTGGGAAGCTTTCTTT,CASGPGTRWEAFF
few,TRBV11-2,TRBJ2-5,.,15,TGTGCCAGCAGCTTAGATCCTGCGGCGCGGGAGACCCAGTACTTC,CASSLDPAARETQYF
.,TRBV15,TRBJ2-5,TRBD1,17,TGTGCCACCAGCAGAGGAGTAGGACAGGGGGTACAAGAGACCCAGTACTTC,CATSRGVGQGVQETQYF
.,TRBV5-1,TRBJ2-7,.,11,TGCGCCAGCAGCGGGGGCCTCGAGCAGTACTTC,CASSGGLEQYF
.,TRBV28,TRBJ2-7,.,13,TGTGCCAGCAGCCCCGGAGAGGGCTACGAGCAGTACTTC,CASSPGEGYEQYF
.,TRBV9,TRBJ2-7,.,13,TGTGCCAGCAGCGTAGCCGGGCACTACGAGCAGTACTTC,CASSVAGHYEQYF
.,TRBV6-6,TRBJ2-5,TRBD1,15,TGTGCCAGCAGTTACGCGGACAGGAGACAAGAGACCCAGTACTTC,CASSYADRRQETQYF
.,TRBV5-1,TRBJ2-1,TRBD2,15,TGCGCCAGCAGCCCGGGGCTAGCGGGATACAATGAGCAGTTCTTC,CASSPGLAGYNEQFF
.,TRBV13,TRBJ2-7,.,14,TGTGCCAGCAGCTACCGAAAGGAGTCCTACGAGCAGTACTTC,CASSYRKESYEQYF
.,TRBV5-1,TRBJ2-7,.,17,TGCGCCAGCAGTTCGCCCCAGGTTGAGCTTTCATCCTACGAGCAGTACTTC,CASSSPQVELSSYEQYF
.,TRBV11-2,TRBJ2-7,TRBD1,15,TGTGCCAGCAGCTTGGGACAGGGGGCGATTTACGAGCAGTACTTC,CASSLGQGAIYEQYF
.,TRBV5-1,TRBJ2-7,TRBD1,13,TGCGCCAGCAGCTTGGCCGGAGACAGGGGTCCGTACTTC,CASSLAGDRGPYF
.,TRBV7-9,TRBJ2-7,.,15,TGTGCCAGCAGCTTAGACCGGGACATGGTGTGGGAGCAGTACTTC,CASSLDRDMVWEQYF
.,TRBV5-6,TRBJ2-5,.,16,TGTGCCAGCAGCGCCCGACAACGAACGTTACAAGAGACCCAGTACTTC,CASSARQRTLQETQYF
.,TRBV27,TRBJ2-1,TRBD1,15,TGTGCCAGCAGTGAGGGGACAGTGTTCTACAATGAGCAGTTCTTC,CASSEGTVFYNEQFF
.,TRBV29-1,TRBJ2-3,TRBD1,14,TGCAGCGTGGGGGGACAGGGGATAAGAGATACGCAGTATTTT,CSVGGQGIRDTQYF
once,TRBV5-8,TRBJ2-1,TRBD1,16,TGTGCCAGCGCAGCGACGACAGGGGGCTTGTACAATGAGCAGTTCTTC,CASAATTGGLYNEQFF
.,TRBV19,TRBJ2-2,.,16,TGTGCCAGTAGTCCCGTTCCGGGGAATAACGCCGGGGAGCTGTTTTTT,CASSPVPGNNAGELFF
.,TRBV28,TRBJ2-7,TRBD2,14,TGTGCCAGCACCCCCGGGACTAGCGGATACGAGCAGTACTTC,CASTPGTSGYEQYF
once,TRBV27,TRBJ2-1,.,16,TGTGCCAGCAGCCCGATAGGCGTTGGGAGGCTGAATGAGCAGTTCTTC,CASSPIGVGRLNEQFF
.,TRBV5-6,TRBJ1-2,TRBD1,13,TGTGCCAGCAGCGGGACAGTTAACTATGGCTACACCTTC,CASSGTVNYGYTF
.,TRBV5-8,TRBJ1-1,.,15,TGTGCCAGGGGACGTGTGGTGAGGGCGGACACTGAAGCTTTCTTT,CARGRVVRADTEAFF
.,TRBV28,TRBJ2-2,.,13,TGTGCCAGCAGTTTCGCGCATTCCGGGGAGCTGTTTTTT,CASSFAHSGELFF
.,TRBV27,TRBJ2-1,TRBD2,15,TGTGCCAGCAGTCCCCAAGCGGGGGTATACAATGAGCAGTTCTTC,CASSPQAGVYNEQFF
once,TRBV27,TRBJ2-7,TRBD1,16,TGTGCCAGCAGTTTAAGTAGGACAGGGTCGTCCTACGAGCAGTACTTC,CASSLSRTGSSYEQYF
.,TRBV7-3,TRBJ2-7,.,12,TGTGCCAGCAGCTCAGAGACCTACGAGCAGTACTTC,CASSSETYEQYF
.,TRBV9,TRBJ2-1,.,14,TGTGCCAGCAGCGTAGTTGAGCAGGGCGATGAGCAGTTCTTC,CASSVVEQGDEQFF
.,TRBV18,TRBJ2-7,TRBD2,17,TGTGCCAGCTCACCGGCCCCCGGGACTAGCGGGAGTTACGAGCAGTACTTC,CASSPAPGTSGSYEQYF
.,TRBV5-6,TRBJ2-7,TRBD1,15,TGTGCCAGCAGCTTGAAACAGGGGGGAACCTACGAGCAGTACTTC,CASSLKQGGTYEQYF
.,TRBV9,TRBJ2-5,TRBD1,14,TGTGCCAGCAGCGTACGGACAGGGGCCGAGACCCAGTACTTC,CASSVRTGAETQYF
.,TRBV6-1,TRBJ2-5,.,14,TGTGCCAGCAACTTGGACAGCCCCCAAGAGACCCAGTACTTC,CASNLDSPQETQYF
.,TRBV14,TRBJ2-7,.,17,TGTGCCAGCAGCCCGCGGTGGGGAGTGGCCGGCGGCTACGAGCAGTACTTC,CASSPRWGVAGGYEQYF
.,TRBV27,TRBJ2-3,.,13,TGTGCCAGCACCCGGGGGCTCACAGATACGCAGTATTTT,CASTRGLTDTQYF
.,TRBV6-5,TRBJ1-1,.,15,TGTGCCAGCAGTTACGCAAGGACGGGGAACACTGAAGCTTTCTTT,CASSYARTGNTEAFF
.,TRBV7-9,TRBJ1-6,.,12,TGTGCCAGCAGCAGCGCGATGTCACCCCTCCACTTT,CASSSAMSPLHF
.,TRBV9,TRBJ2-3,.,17,TGTGCCAGCAGCGCGAAAGGGGGTCAGAACTGGGGCGATACGCAGTATTTT,CASSAKGGQNWGDTQYF
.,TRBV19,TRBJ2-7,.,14,TGTGCCAGTAGTATTTTCGGGACCGCGTACGAGCAGTACTTC,CASSIFGTAYEQYF
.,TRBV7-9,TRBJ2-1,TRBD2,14,TGTGCCAGCCGGACTAGCGGGTTATACAATGAGCAGTTCTTC,CASRTSGLYNEQFF
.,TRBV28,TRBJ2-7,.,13,TGTGCCAGCAGTCGGTTATGGGGTGGCGAGCAGTACTTC,CASSRLWGGEQYF
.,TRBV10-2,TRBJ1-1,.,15,TGCGCCAGCAGTGAGTATTCCGGACAGAACACTGAAGCTTTCTTT,CASSEYSGQNTEAFF
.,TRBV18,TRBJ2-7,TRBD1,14,TGTGCCAGCTCACCCCGGGACAGGGTAGGCGAGCAGTACTTC,CASSPRDRVGEQYF